This T cell receptor (beta chain) was identified in a study of early T cells in non-severe SARS-CoV-2 infection. Study as a whole: Bulk RNA isolated from unsorted whole blood underwent sequencing; chains were not paired.

TCRdb redid the calling of the 5' RACE reads with MiXCR, one entry per CDR3 protein. Of approximately 46,000 distinct CDR3 sequences in the sample, 6.1% are singletons; the top ten hold around 11%. The V segment lost 6 bases and the J segment 0 bases; nucleotides outside the gene matches: 4. The CDR3 totals 17 residues. Study-level results: Anti-spike CD8 specificities were favored by VDJdb matching, whose results missed private and CD4 specificities.

Concerning this clonotype: Its antigen is unidentified.

The sequence was obtained from an adult who was a healthcare worker with PCR-confirmed SARS-CoV-2 infection or an uninfected control (not recorded which). The sample comprised whole blood. The chain is built from TRBV12-3 or TRBV12-4 and TRBJ2-1; TRBD2 matches at 14 bases. For the CDR3, the DNA is TGTGCCAGCAGCCAGGGACTAGCGGGGGACTCCTACAATGAGCAGTTCTTC. It codes for CASSQGLAGDSYNEQFF.